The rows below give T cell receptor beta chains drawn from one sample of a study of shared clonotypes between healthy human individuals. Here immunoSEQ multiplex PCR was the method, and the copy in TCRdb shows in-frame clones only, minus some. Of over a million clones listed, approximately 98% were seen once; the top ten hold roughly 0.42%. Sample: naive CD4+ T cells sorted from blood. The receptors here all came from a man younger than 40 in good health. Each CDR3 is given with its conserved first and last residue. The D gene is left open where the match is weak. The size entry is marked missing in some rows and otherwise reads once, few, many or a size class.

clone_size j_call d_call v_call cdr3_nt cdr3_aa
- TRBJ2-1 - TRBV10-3 TGTGCCATCAGGGGGACGGACAATGAGCAGTTCTTC CAIRGTDNEQFF
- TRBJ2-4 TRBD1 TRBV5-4 TGTGCCAGCAGCTCGCACCGGGACAGGGGAATAGGAAGAGCCAAAAACATTCAGTACTTC CASSSHRDRGIGRAKNIQYF
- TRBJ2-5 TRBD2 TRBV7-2 TGTGCCAGCAGCCCCCAACTAGCGAACCAAGAGACCCAGTACTTC CASSPQLANQETQYF
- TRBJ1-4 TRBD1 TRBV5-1 TGCGCCAGCAGCGGCGGGACAGCAACTAATGAAAAACTGTTTTTT CASSGGTATNEKLFF
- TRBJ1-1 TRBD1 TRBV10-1 TGCGCCAGCAGTGATGCAGCGACAGGGACTGCTTTCTTT CASSDAATGTAFF
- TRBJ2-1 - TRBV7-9 TGTGCCAGCAGCTGGGCCGGGAGCTCCTACAATGAGCAGTTCTTC CASSWAGSSYNEQFF
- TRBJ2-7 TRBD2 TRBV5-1 TGCGCCAGCAGCAGGGGACTAGCGGGAGGGCCCTACGAGCAGTACTTC CASSRGLAGGPYEQYF
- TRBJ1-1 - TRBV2 TGTGCCAGCAGTGTCCCCTCATCTCGGGAGAACACTGAAGCTTTCTTT CASSVPSSRENTEAFF
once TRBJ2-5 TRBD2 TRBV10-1 TGCGCCAGCAGTCAAGGACTAGCGGGAGTGTTAGAGACCCAGTACTTC CASSQGLAGVLETQYF
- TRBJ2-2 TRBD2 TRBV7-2 TGTGCCAGCAGCTTAGTAGCTAGCGGGAGTCCCGGGGAGCTGTTTTTT CASSLVASGSPGELFF
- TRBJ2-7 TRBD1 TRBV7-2 TGTGCCAGCAGCCGGGGACAGGGGGCATCCTACGAGCAGTACTTC CASSRGQGASYEQYF
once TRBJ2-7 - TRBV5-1 TGCGCCAGCAGCTTGGCCCCGTTTGATGGGTGGAGCTACGAGCAGTACTTC CASSLAPFDGWSYEQYF
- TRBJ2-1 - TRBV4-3 TGCGCCAGCAGCCAAGCCATAATAGGGGAGCAGTTCTTC CASSQAIIGEQFF
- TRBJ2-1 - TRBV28 TGTGCCTGGTCAGGGCAGTTATTAGATGAGCAGTTCTTC CAWSGQLLDEQFF
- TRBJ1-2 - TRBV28 TGTGCCAGCAGTTTATTTGGGCAGGGGACCTCCTATGGCTACACCTTC CASSLFGQGTSYGYTF
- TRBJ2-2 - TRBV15 TGTGCCACCAGCAGACGGGTCGGGGAGCTGTTTTTT CATSRRVGELFF
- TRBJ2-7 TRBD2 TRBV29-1 TGCAGCGTTGTTTTTTTTAGCGGGAGTGAGTACGAGCAGTACTTC CSVVFFSGSEYEQYF
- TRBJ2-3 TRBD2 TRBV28 TGTGCCAGCAGTTTAGGGTTAGGTAGCGGGAACACAGATACGCAGTATTTT CASSLGLGSGNTDTQYF
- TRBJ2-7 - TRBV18 TGTGCCAGCTCACGCACAGGGACCGGGGTGGGAAGCAGCTCCTACGAGCAGTACTTC CASSRTGTGVGSSSYEQYF
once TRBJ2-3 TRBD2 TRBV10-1 TGCGCCAGCAGTACTAGCGGGAGGGGAACAGATACGCAGTATTTT CASSTSGRGTDTQYF
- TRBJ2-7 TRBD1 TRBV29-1 TGCAGCGTCTCGGACAGGGTGTCGCGGATCTCCTACGAGCAGTACTTC CSVSDRVSRISYEQYF
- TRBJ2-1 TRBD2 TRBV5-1 TGCGCCAGCAGCCCGACTAGCGGAAGTTACAATGAGCAGTTCTTC CASSPTSGSYNEQFF
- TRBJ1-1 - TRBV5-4 TGTGCCAGCAGCTTGGGACAGGAAGCTTTCTTT CASSLGQEAFF
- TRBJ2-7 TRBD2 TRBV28 TGTGCCAGCAGTGCCTCCTTAGCGGGAGCTTACGAGCAGTACTTC CASSASLAGAYEQYF
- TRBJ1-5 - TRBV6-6 TGTGCCAGCACCCAAGTAAAGAGCAATCAGCCCCAGCATTTT CASTQVKSNQPQHF
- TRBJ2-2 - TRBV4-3 TGCGCCAGCAGCCAAACCATAGGTAGCGGAACCTGGAACACCGGGGAGCTGTTTTTT CASSQTIGSGTWNTGELFF
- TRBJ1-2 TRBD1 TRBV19 TGTGCCAGTAGTGCCGCAGTAAAACAGGGGACGGCTGGCTACACCTTC CASSAAVKQGTAGYTF
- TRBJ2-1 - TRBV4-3 TGCGCCAGCAGCCAAGATTGGAGCCTAGCGAACCTCTACAATGAGCAGTTCTTC CASSQDWSLANLYNEQFF
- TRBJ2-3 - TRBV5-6 TGTGCCAGCAGTGGGCGGGCTCCCAGCACAGATACGCAGTATTTT CASSGRAPSTDTQYF
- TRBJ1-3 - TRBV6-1 TGTGCCAGCAGTTGGCTGGGGGGCACCATATATTTT CASSWLGGTIYF
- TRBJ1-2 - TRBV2 TGTGCCAGCAGTGACCGTCCGAGCGGATACTATGGCTACACCTTC CASSDRPSGYYGYTF
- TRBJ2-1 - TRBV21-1 TGTGCCAGCAGCAAAGAATTGGTTCTACTTCGAATAGTGAACAATGAGCAGTTCTTC CASSKELVLLRIVNNEQFF
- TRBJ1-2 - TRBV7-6 TGTGCCAGCAGCCGAGCGACGGGGGCGACCTATGGCTACACCTTC CASSRATGATYGYTF
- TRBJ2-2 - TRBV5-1 TGCGCCAGCAGCTTGGGACATCGCGCGAACACCGGGGAGCTGTTTTTT CASSLGHRANTGELFF
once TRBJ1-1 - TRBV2 TGTGCCAGCAGAGAGGACACGTCCGCTTTCTTT CASREDTSAFF
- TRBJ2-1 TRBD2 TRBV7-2 TGTGCCAGCAGCAGAGGGACTAGCGGGAGTAGTGAGCAGTTCTTC CASSRGTSGSSEQFF
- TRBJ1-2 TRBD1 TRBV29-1 TGCAGCGTAGCCGGGACAGAGAGAGGCTACACCTTC CSVAGTERGYTF
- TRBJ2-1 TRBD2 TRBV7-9 TGTGCCAGCAGCTTAGTGGGACTAGCGGGGGACAATGAGCAGTTCTTC CASSLVGLAGDNEQFF
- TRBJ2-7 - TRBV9 TGTGCCAGCAGCGTAGGCGCAAGCTCCTACGAGCAGTACTTC CASSVGASSYEQYF
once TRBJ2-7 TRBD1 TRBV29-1 TGCAGCGTTGGACAGGGGGGATACGAGCAGTACTTC CSVGQGGYEQYF
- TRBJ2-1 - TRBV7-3 TGTGCCAGCAGGTTCGCCCCCTCCAGCCCCTACAATGAGCAGTTCTTC CASRFAPSSPYNEQFF
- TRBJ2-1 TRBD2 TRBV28 TGTGCCAGCAGTTACAGGACTAGCGGAGCCTACAATGAGCAGTTCTTC CASSYRTSGAYNEQFF